A selection of T cell receptor beta chains follows, all from one sample in a study of blood T cell repertoires in COVID-19. Method: immunoSEQ multiplex PCR; TCRdb's copy keeps in-frame clones and lacks some. Here the sample spans approximately 250,000 clones, 70% to 90% being singletons. The sample comprised PBMCs or T cells enriched from blood (not recorded which). These receptors were obtained from a woman aged 25 to 39 who had recovered from COVID-19. Each CDR3 is given with its conserved first and last residue. Each record gives: clone size, V gene, CDR3 length, J gene, D gene, CDR3 protein, CDR3 DNA. The D gene is left open where the match is weak. Clone size is not always given. Where it is, it says once, few, many or a class for expanded clones.

>.|TRBV4-3|14|TRBJ2-1|TRBD1
CASSRASRGYEQFF
TGCGCCAGCAGCCGGGCGTCCAGGGGGTATGAGCAGTTCTTC
>.|TRBV7-4|16|TRBJ2-3|.
CASSPRVRKRTDTQYF
TGTGCCAGCAGCCCGCGGGTAAGGAAGCGCACAGATACGCAGTATTTT
>.|TRBV12-3/TRBV12-4|13|TRBJ2-7|TRBD1
CASSVRGPGEQYF
TGTGCCAGCAGCGTAAGGGGGCCTGGTGAGCAGTACTTC
>.|TRBV7-9|17|TRBJ1-2|.
CASSDTGSGSKDYGYTF
TGTGCCAGCAGCGATACAGGGAGTGGCTCCAAAGACTATGGCTACACCTTC
>.|TRBV29-1|13|TRBJ2-5|.
CSLKPRNKETQYF
TGCAGCCTCAAGCCTAGAAACAAAGAGACCCAGTACTTC
>.|TRBV6-5|12|TRBJ2-7|TRBD1
CATRDRFYEQYF
TGTGCCACCCGGGACAGGTTTTACGAGCAGTACTTC
>.|TRBV10-3|16|TRBJ2-1|TRBD1
CAISDLGRDRANEQFF
TGTGCCATCAGTGACCTCGGGCGCGACAGGGCGAATGAGCAGTTCTTC
>.|TRBV7-3|14|TRBJ2-5|TRBD2
CASSLAGGQETQYF
TGTGCCAGCAGCTTAGCGGGAGGCCAAGAGACCCAGTACTTC
>.|TRBV3-1/TRBV3-2|18|TRBJ2-5|TRBD2
CASSQVRLAGGRGETQYF
TGTGCCAGCAGCCAAGTTCGACTAGCGGGAGGGAGGGGTGAGACCCAGTACTTC
>.|TRBV9|17|TRBJ2-5|.
CASSVGGRGVSSETQYF
TGTGCCAGCAGCGTAGGAGGGAGGGGGGTATCCTCAGAGACCCAGTACTTC
>once|TRBV11-2|17|TRBJ2-3|TRBD2
CASSTGTSGRGTDTQYF
TGTGCCAGCAGCACGGGGACTAGCGGGAGGGGGACAGATACGCAGTATTTT
>.|TRBV4-1|13|TRBJ2-5|TRBD1
CAPPPGQPETQYF
TGCGCCCCTCCCCCGGGACAGCCAGAGACCCAGTACTTC
>.|TRBV7-8|15|TRBJ1-1|TRBD1
CASSLGQGAKIEAFF
TGTGCCAGCAGCTTAGGTCAGGGGGCCAAAATTGAAGCTTTCTTT
>.|TRBV19|14|TRBJ2-5|TRBD1
CASSTGGVEETQYF
TGTGCCAGTAGCACAGGGGGCGTTGAAGAGACCCAGTACTTC
>.|TRBV5-4|15|TRBJ2-7|TRBD2
CASSLVSGSSYEQYF
TGTGCCAGCAGCTTGGTTAGCGGGAGCTCCTACGAGCAGTACTTC
>.|TRBV28|19|TRBJ2-5|.
CASSGGRWGTPENQETQYF
TGTGCCAGCAGTGGGGGCAGGTGGGGGACGCCCGAGAATCAAGAGACCCAGTACTTC
>.|TRBV9|13|TRBJ1-1|.
CASSAGGSTEAFF
TGTGCCAGCAGCGCTGGGGGGAGTACTGAAGCTTTCTTT
>once|TRBV6-5|14|TRBJ2-5|.
CASSPLARRQTQYF
TGTGCCAGCAGTCCTCTAGCCCGTCGGCAGACCCAGTACTTC
>few|TRBV10-3|15|TRBJ2-2|TRBD1
CAISEWTGDAGELFF
TGTGCCATCAGTGAGTGGACAGGGGACGCCGGGGAGCTGTTTTTT
>.|TRBV2|14|TRBJ1-6|TRBD1
CAIGQGLYNSPLHF
TGTGCCATAGGACAGGGACTATATAATTCACCCCTCCACTTT
>.|TRBV28|19|TRBJ2-5|TRBD1
CASSPSGTGFLLGKETQYF
TGTGCCAGCAGTCCGTCCGGGACAGGGTTTCTCCTTGGCAAAGAGACCCAGTACTTC
>.|TRBV28|13|TRBJ1-1|.
CASSLGTPTEAFF
TGTGCCAGCAGTTTGGGGACACCTACTGAAGCTTTCTTT
>.|TRBV9|13|TRBJ1-5|TRBD1
CASSLAQGSPQHF
TGTGCCAGCAGCTTGGCACAGGGGAGTCCCCAGCATTTT
>.|TRBV28|15|TRBJ1-5|.
CASSFLGGGNQPQHF
TGTGCCAGCAGTTTTTTGGGGGGTGGCAATCAGCCCCAGCATTTT
>.|TRBV24-1|13|TRBJ2-3|.
CATSDSSTDTQYF
TGTGCCACCAGTGATTCTAGCACAGATACGCAGTATTTT
>.|TRBV5-1|15|TRBJ1-6|.
CASSSDSSYNSPLHF
TGCGCCAGCAGCTCAGACAGCTCCTATAATTCACCCCTCCACTTT
>.|TRBV19|18|TRBJ2-1|TRBD1
CASSPPTGGPHPVNEQFF
TGTGCCAGTAGTCCGCCAACAGGGGGCCCACATCCCGTCAATGAGCAGTTCTTC
>.|TRBV28|16|TRBJ1-6|.
CASSRTVGHYNSPLHF
TGTGCCAGCAGTCGGACAGTGGGTCACTATAATTCACCCCTCCACTTT
>.|TRBV6-2/TRBV6-3|18|TRBJ2-3|TRBD2
CASSYSMKAGSSTDTQYF
TGTGCCAGCAGTTACTCGATGAAAGCGGGATCTAGCACAGATACGCAGTATTTT
>.|TRBV5-1|17|TRBJ2-1|.
CASRSTLARGRSDEQFF
TGCGCCAGTAGGAGTACATTGGCGCGGGGACGGTCCGATGAGCAGTTCTTC
>.|TRBV10-1|14|TRBJ2-5|.
CASSPGGALETQYF
TGCGCCAGCAGTCCCGGAGGAGCCCTAGAGACCCAGTACTTC
>.|TRBV6-5|14|TRBJ2-7|TRBD1
CASSPPGQGYEQYF
TGTGCCAGCAGCCCACCAGGACAGGGTTACGAGCAGTACTTC
>.|TRBV24-1|12|TRBJ2-1|.
CATSPQGNEQFF
TGTGCCACCAGTCCGCAGGGCAATGAGCAGTTCTTC
>.|TRBV4-1|18|TRBJ1-5|TRBD1
CASSLRDSADYSNQPQHF
TGCGCCAGCAGTCTTAGGGACAGCGCTGATTATAGCAATCAGCCCCAGCATTTT
>.|TRBV24-1|15|TRBJ1-1|TRBD1
CATSDSQGDGTEAFF
TGTGCCACCAGTGATAGCCAGGGGGATGGCACTGAAGCTTTCTTT
>.|TRBV10-3|13|TRBJ1-6|.
CAIKDRINSPLHF
TGTGCCATTAAGGACAGAATTAATTCACCCCTCCACTTT
>.|TRBV28|13|TRBJ1-4|.
CASSFGPVEKLFF
TGTGCCAGCAGTTTTGGGCCGGTAGAAAAACTGTTTTTT
>.|TRBV7-9|11|TRBJ1-1|.
CASSYDRRAFF
TGTGCCAGCAGCTATGACAGGCGAGCTTTCTTT
>.|TRBV5-1|15|TRBJ2-3|TRBD2
CASSSLAGDTDTQYF
TGCGCCAGCAGCTCGTTAGCGGGAGACACAGATACGCAGTATTTT